A selection of T cell receptor beta chains follows, all from one sample in a study of T cell clones after liver transplantation. Assay: immunoSEQ multiplex PCR; the TCRdb copy retains only in-frame clones and omits some. The sample yields roughly 100,000 clones, around 84% seen once. The source was CD4+ T cells from blood, collected approximately 43 months after liver transplant. The receptors were sampled from a human patient who received a liver transplant. Part of the T cell pool may stem from the graft donor. Each CDR3 is given without its conserved first and last residue.

CDR3	V	J
ASNPGMLNTEAF	TRBV2	TRBJ1-1
ASSPPRGAGRLEANVLT	TRBV18	TRBJ2-6
ASSQPLLRPRATNEKLF	TRBV4-1	TRBJ1-4
ASSPPGTEGYGYT	TRBV25-1	TRBJ1-2
AWHPGGTYGYT	TRBV30	TRBJ1-2
ASSEGAPGQGSGNTIY	TRBV2	TRBJ1-3
ASSGGTSGSSGSYEQY	TRBV5-1	TRBJ2-7
ASSQGSAAPLH	TRBV14	TRBJ1-6
AQQGSTDTQY	TRBV30	TRBJ2-3
ASSSRAGDPLETQY	TRBV7-9	TRBJ2-5
ASSARTGRDYGYT	TRBV7-9	TRBJ1-2
ASSVLAGPNYEQY	TRBV27	TRBJ2-7
ASSPGQGYEQY	TRBV7-3	TRBJ2-7
ASSRGLAGAGEQF	TRBV6-1	TRBJ2-1
ASSQGASDAYEQY	TRBV4-3	TRBJ2-7
ASSRVGMNTEAF	TRBV5-1	TRBJ1-1
ASSPGKRETQY	TRBV18	TRBJ2-5
ASSNPGQGIYEQY	TRBV19	TRBJ2-7
ASSPGTGGETQY	TRBV7-2	TRBJ2-5
ASSLVGGVVETQY	TRBV7-3	TRBJ2-3
ASSSQGQGARDTQY	TRBV5-1	TRBJ2-3
AWSLTSGITDTQY	TRBV30	TRBJ2-3
ASSWGTGELF	TRBV28	TRBJ2-2
ASSLAGNYEQY	TRBV7-7	TRBJ2-7
ASSETRTGGGYT	TRBV2	TRBJ1-2
ASSQDRGAGANVLT	TRBV4-2	TRBJ2-6
ASSKEQGGENIQY	TRBV21-1	TRBJ2-4
ASSNIQGVLGNEKLF	TRBV2	TRBJ1-4
ASSLVGTGVRTNEKLF	TRBV7-2	TRBJ1-4
ASSLYSGGAEKLF	TRBV5-8	TRBJ1-4
ASSGLDRASNYGYT	TRBV19	TRBJ1-2
ASSVSQGMEQF	TRBV10-1	TRBJ2-1
ASSPRTWAGVYGYT	TRBV7-2	TRBJ1-2
ASSSTPQTGFEQF	TRBV7-6	TRBJ2-1
ASSWPGGEGRSAQNIQY	TRBV4-1	TRBJ2-4
ASSARVTQY	TRBV9	TRBJ2-3
ASSPDRVKGYGYT	TRBV18	TRBJ1-2
ASSPGSQMQETQY	TRBV9	TRBJ2-5
ASSRETYWT	TRBV5-6	TRBJ1-2
ATSRGGLVYEQY	TRBV15	TRBJ2-7
ASSQAPTAATNEKLF	TRBV4-2	TRBJ1-4
ASSFIGTDQETQY	TRBV28	TRBJ2-5
ASSLGASGSAADTQY	TRBV5-1	TRBJ2-3
ASSVGEQPQH	TRBV25-1	TRBJ1-5
ASSLEEYRSGNTIY	TRBV5-8	TRBJ1-3
ASSLGTGPSSGNTIY	TRBV5-4	TRBJ1-3